These 10 T cell receptor beta chains were sequenced from one sample in a study of control samples from healthy donors and cancer patients. Libraries were prepared by immunoSEQ multiplex PCR; TCRdb keeps only in-frame clonotypes and omits some of them. Among around 180,000 clones listed, almost 90% were seen once. The sample was blood. The receptors stem from a woman between 25 and 40 years old in good health.

The chain links TRBV27 to TRBJ1-4; 9 bases are a match to TRBD1. Germline CDR1 reads MNHEY; CDR2 reads SMNVEV (reference sequence). V was clipped by 6 bases and J by 5 bases; unmatched bases: 4. The length of the CDR3 is 14 residues. DNA for the CDR3: TGTGCCAGCAGCGACAGGGGGACCAATGAAAAACTGTTTTTT. This translates into CASSDRGTNEKLFF.

The chain combines TRBV6-5 with TRBJ2-7, with TRBD1 matching over 11 bases. Trimming at V came to 6 bases and at J to 6 bases, leaving 4 bases not matched to a gene. Germline loops: CDR1 MNHEY, CDR2 SVGAGI. CDR3 length: 13 residues. The CDR3 loop is CASRDRGHSEQYF. In DNA, the CDR3 is TGTGCCAGCAGGGACAGGGGGCATAGCGAGCAGTACTTC.

J is TRBJ2-5 and V is TRBV21-1; the DNA was not compared with TRBD1, the D call given in the table. TRBV21-1 is a pseudogene. The CDR3 has 14 residues. In DNA form, the CDR3 reads TGTGCCAGCCCCCACAGGGGGCGGGAAGAGACCCAGTACTTC. Amino acids: CASPHRGREETQYF.

This clone turned up a few times. The chain couples TRBV19 to TRBJ1-2; D remains unclear. Trimming removed 1 base from V and 6 bases from J, with 15 bases in between. Germline V gene data show CDR1 as LNHDA and CDR2 as SQIVND (reference sequence). The CDR3 contains 15 residues. CDR3 sequence reads: CASSIARTSRDGYTF. The CDR3 nucleotides are TGTGCCAGTAGTATAGCCCGGACGAGCCGCGATGGCTACACCTTC.

This rearrangement joins TRBV2 to TRBJ1-4, with a tentative D call TRBD1 (5 bases). The V end lost 7 bases, the J end lost 2 bases, and 8 bases lay between the germline ends. The germline V gene has CDR1 SNHLY and CDR2 FYNNEI. The CDR3 sequence is 13 residues long. CDR3 nucleotides: TGTGCCAGCACGCGGGGGACTAATGAAAAACTGTTTTTT. It yields the protein CASTRGTNEKLFF. Drawing the rest from reference TRBV2 and TRBJ1-4, the complete variable domain is EPEVTQTPSHQVTQMGQEVILRCVPISNHLYFYWYRQILGQKVEFLVSFYNNEISEKSEIFDDQFSVERPDGSNFTLKIRSTKLEDSAMYFCASTRGTNEKLFFGSGTQLSVL.

The chain couples TRBV4-1 to TRBJ1-3; D not certain. This CDR3 has 15 residues. The germline CDR1 and CDR2 sequences are MGHRA and YSYEKL. The germline V and J ends were trimmed by 6 bases and 0 bases, with 12 bases remaining between them. Here the CDR3 DNA reads TGCGCCAGCAGTCGGACGGGTGACTCTGGAAACACCATATATTTT. The encoded protein is CASSRTGDSGNTIYF.

The CDR3 DNA reads TGTGCCAGCAGTTCCAAACCGGGGCCAAGCGACGAGCAGTACTTC. Residues: CASSSKPGPSDEQYF. The V gene is TRBV6-5, the J gene TRBJ2-7; TRBD1 or TRBD2 may be the D gene (5 bases each). V was clipped by 4 bases and J by 5 bases, with 18 bases between them. The CDR3 totals 15 residues. Germline CDR1 is MNHEY and CDR2 is SVGAGI.

The J gene is TRBJ2-1, the V gene TRBV5-6; D gene unclear. Trimming removed 0 bases at V and 4 bases at J, with 5 bases between. CDR1 and CDR2 from the germline V gene are SGHDT and YYEEEE. The CDR3 covers 13 residues. DNA of the CDR3: TGTGCCAGCAGCTTGGGGGGATACAATGAGCAGTTCTTC. Protein product: CASSLGGYNEQFF.

CDR3 amino acids: CASSPTSRGADTQYF. The CDR3 DNA reads TGTGCCAGCAGTCCAACTAGTAGGGGGGCAGATACGCAGTATTTT. V usage is TRBV2 and J usage is TRBJ2-3; possibly TRBD1 or TRBD2 for D (6 bases each). Germline V gene data show CDR1 as SNHLY and CDR2 as FYNNEI. The CDR3 spans 15 residues. V lost 5 bases and J 4 bases, leaving 16 bases between the germline ends.

The chain combines TRBV4-2 with TRBJ2-7, with D possibly being TRBD1 or TRBD2 (6 bases each). V was shortened by 3 bases and J by 7 bases, with 22 bases between the two germline ends. The CDR3 totals 16 residues. CDR1 and CDR2 from the germline V gene are LGHNA and YNFKEQ. The CDR3 here is CASSHLGGTYEKEQYF. CDR3 nucleotides: TGTGCCAGCAGCCACCTAGGGGGGACTTACGAAAAGGAGCAGTACTTC.